One and the same sample provided the 14 T cell receptor beta chains below, sequenced in a study of cytomegalovirus exposure and HLA in healthy donors. The study ran its PCR with 60 Vbeta and 13 Jbeta primers. Profiling relied on immunoSEQ multiplex PCR, and the TCRdb table lists in-frame clones only, not all of them. Among more than 140,000 clones listed, over 60% were seen once. The sample comprised PBMCs. Receptors were obtained from a woman in her thirties in good health and CMV-seropositive.

This chain joins TRBV6-6 and TRBJ1-2, with 11 positions matching TRBD1. The CDR3 runs to 16 residues. CDR1 and CDR2 (germline): MNHNY, SVGAGI (reference sequence). Losses at the gene ends were 6 bases for V and 8 bases for J; bases not matched to a gene: 14. CDR3 sequence: CASRGDRGSVQLGYTF. The CDR3 coding sequence is TGTGCCAGCAGAGGGGACAGGGGGTCTGTTCAGCTCGGCTACACCTTC.

The chain couples TRBV30 to TRBJ2-7; no clear D gene. The CDR3 extends over 12 amino acids. V was pared by 4 bases and J by 2 bases, with 9 bases between. Germline V gives CDR1 GTSNPN, CDR2 SVGIG (reference sequence). The CDR3 loop is CAWIRRTYEQYF. In DNA form, the CDR3 reads TGTGCCTGGATTCGCAGGACCTACGAGCAGTACTTC.

The chain links TRBV6-4 to TRBJ1-6, with D unclear. The ends were cut back, 0 bases at V and 7 bases at J, with 4 bases in the middle. CDR3 length: 13 amino acids. Germline loops: CDR1 MRHNA, CDR2 SNTAGT. Here the CDR3 DNA reads TGTGCCAGCAGTGACTCCGAGAATTCACCCCTCCACTTT. As protein: CASSDSENSPLHF.

The chain has TRBV2 and TRBJ1-1; D possibly corresponds to TRBD1 (6 bases). CDR1 and CDR2 from the germline V gene are SNHLY and FYNNEI. V was trimmed by 10 bases and J by 0 bases, leaving 12 bases between them. The CDR3 runs to 13 residues. DNA for the CDR3: TGTGCCACCTCGACAGGAATGAACACTGAAGCTTTCTTT. Protein: CATSTGMNTEAFF.

The chain has TRBV20-1 and TRBJ2-5, with no clear D. The germline V gene has CDR1 DFQATT and CDR2 SNEGSKA (reference sequence). V lost 5 bases to trimming and J lost 4 bases, with 8 bases between them. This CDR3 spans 11 amino acids. The CDR3 here is CSAHAGETQYF. In DNA form, the CDR3 reads TGCAGTGCTCACGCAGGAGAGACCCAGTACTTC.

V gene TRBV2 combines with J gene TRBJ1-5; 7 nucleotides line up with TRBD1. Germline loops: CDR1 SNHLY, CDR2 FYNNEI. The CDR3 contains 14 residues. V was clipped by 10 bases and J by 2 bases; unmatched bases: 8. The CDR3 loop is CATRGDFGNQPQHF. The CDR3 DNA reads TGTGCCACCAGGGGGGACTTTGGCAATCAGCCCCAGCATTTT.

This chain joins TRBV4-2 and TRBJ1-5; D is possibly TRBD1 (5 bases). Between the trimmed V and J ends, which lost 4 bases and 0 bases, there was a span of 10 bases. The CDR3 is 15 residues long. From germline, CDR1 is LGHNA and CDR2 YNFKEQ. CDR3 region: CASSPVQDSNQPQHF. The CDR3 region has the DNA TGTGCCAGCAGCCCCGTACAGGATAGCAATCAGCCCCAGCATTTT.

V and J are TRBV6-5 and TRBJ1-6; 9 nucleotides agree with TRBD1. CDR3 length: 15 amino acids. The germline V gene encodes CDR1 MNHEY and CDR2 SVGAGI. V lost 6 bases and J lost 10; bases outside the gene matches: 10. CDR3 sequence: CASSRTGTGSSPLHF. The CDR3 DNA reads TGTGCCAGCAGCCGGACCGGGACAGGGTCCTCACCCCTCCACTTT.

In this sample, this clone turned up a few times. This chain connects TRBV7-7 to TRBJ2-5; 14 bases match TRBD2. The V segment lost 1 base and the J segment 1 base; nucleotides outside the gene matches: 2. CDR1 and CDR2 from the germline V gene are SSHAT and FNYEAQ (reference sequence). The CDR3 contains 17 residues. In DNA, the CDR3 is TGTGCCAGCAGCTTAGGGACTAGCGGGAGGTTCCAAGAGACCCAGTACTTC. This sequence encodes CASSLGTSGRFQETQYF.

This clone occurred a few times. The V gene is TRBV27, the J gene TRBJ2-5, with 8 bases aligning to TRBD1. This CDR3 region has 17 residues. The germline CDR1 and CDR2 sequences are MNHEY and SMNVEV (reference sequence). V lost 5 bases to trimming and J lost 5 bases; unmatched junction nucleotides: 16. The CDR3 sequence is CASSPAGRTGSVETQYF. DNA of the CDR3: TGTGCCAGCAGTCCCGCGGGCCGGACAGGGAGTGTGGAGACCCAGTACTTC.

The genes are TRBV7-2 and TRBJ1-2, with D perhaps matching TRBD1 (6 bases). This CDR3 is built from 15 residues. Germline V lookup: CDR1 SGHTA, CDR2 FQGNSA. V lost 1 base and J 1 base, leaving 10 bases between the germline ends. CDR3 in amino acids: CASSLDGGRNYGYTF. The CDR3 coding sequence is TGTGCCAGCAGCTTAGACGGGGGGCGTAACTATGGCTACACCTTC.

This clone was recorded a few times. The chain has TRBV15 and TRBJ1-5, with D tentatively TRBD1 (5 bases). This CDR3 region has 15 residues. Trimming removed 6 bases from V and 6 bases from J, with 18 bases in between. CDR1 and CDR2 from the germline V gene are LNHNV and YYDKDF (reference sequence). The CDR3 DNA is TGTGCCACCAGTAACCTGCGGGGGAATAGTCAGCCCCAGCATTTT. Its translation: CATSNLRGNSQPQHF.

This chain uses TRBV7-8 with TRBJ2-7; D is possibly TRBD1 (5 bases). The V gene's germline CDR1 is SGHVS and CDR2 FQNEAQ. The CDR3 sequence is 14 residues long. With 8 bases removed from V and 2 bases from J, the gap between germline ends came to 16 bases. CDR3 nucleotides: TGTGCCAGCCGACAGAGGCCAGGAGCCTACGAGCAGTACTTC. This sequence encodes CASRQRPGAYEQYF.

V usage is TRBV5-8 and J usage is TRBJ2-7; 8 positions match TRBD1. This CDR3 is 15 amino acids long. With V trimmed by 1 base and J by 2 bases, 5 bases remained unmatched. Per germline, CDR1 SGHTS and CDR2 YDEGEE. The CDR3 loop is CASSLRTGLTYEQYF. In nucleotides, the CDR3 is TGTGCCAGCAGCTTGAGGACAGGGCTTACCTACGAGCAGTACTTC.